The present T cell receptor beta chain was sequenced within a study of human T cells and chemical hapten exposure. The CDR3 has 14 residues. V dropped 6 bases and J dropped 8; count of bases not matched to a gene: 8. CDR1 and CDR2 (germline): LGHDT, YNNKEL (reference sequence). The time point denotes: pre-sensitization, week 0. Treatment indicated: therapeutic diphenylcyclopropenone sensitization with weekly scalp DPC. This clonotype showed up many times. One entry per CDR3 protein, called by TCRdb with MiXCR from the RACE reads. The sample comprises under 300,000 distinct CDR3 sequences, more than 6.5% of which are singletons, and around 2.5% rests with the top ten.

The rearrangement links TRBV3-1 to TRBJ2-1; 9 bases match TRBD2. The sequencing here drew on whole blood, taken in connection with sensitization to the hapten diphenylcyclopropenone (DPC). The sequence came from a woman between 35 and 50 years old with alopecia areata. Some clones in this sample may be carry-over from other donors' samples. CDR3 region: CASSISGSSHEQFF. In DNA, the CDR3 is TGTGCCAGCAGTATTAGCGGGAGTTCCCATGAGCAGTTCTTC.